What follows is one T cell receptor beta chain and its context. This entry is derived from a study of shared clonotypes between healthy human individuals. Here immunoSEQ multiplex PCR was the method, and the copy in TCRdb shows in-frame clones only, minus some. The data contain hundreds of thousands of clones, roughly 84% of them singletons. Between the trimmed V and J ends, which lost 0 bases and 2 bases, there was a span of 9 bases. This CDR3 is built from 14 residues. Germline V gene sequence: CDR1 SGHRS, CDR2 YFSETQ. The chain couples TRBV5-1 to TRBJ2-7; TRBD1 is a possible D gene (5 bases). Specimen: memory CD8+ T cells sorted from blood. The sample's subset: CD45RO+ cells pooled with CCR7-negative TemRA cells. This clonotype was obtained from a man between 18 and 35 years old in good health. CDR3 loop: CASSLVGQTYEQYF. The CDR3 nucleotides are TGCGCCAGCAGCTTGGTGGGGCAGACCTACGAGCAGTACTTC.